These T cell receptor beta chains were read from a single sample in a study of control samples from healthy donors and cancer patients. Here immunoSEQ multiplex PCR was the method, and the copy in TCRdb shows in-frame clones only, minus some. The sample includes about 210,000 clones. The sequenced sample consisted of blood. The source is a woman in her 30s in good health. CDR3s include the opening cysteine and the closing phenylalanine or tryptophan. D genes are given only for firm matches.

TRBV18	TRBJ1-2	NA	CASSRPEGKGYGYTF	TGTGCCAGCTCCCGTCCAGAAGGGAAAGGCTATGGCTACACCTTC
TRBV4-1	TRBJ1-5	NA	CASSQVGNQPQHF	TGCGCCAGCAGCCAAGTCGGGAATCAGCCCCAGCATTTT
TRBV11-2	TRBJ2-1	TRBD2	CASSLDLSGGYNEQFF	TGTGCCAGCAGCTTAGATCTGAGCGGGGGTTACAATGAGCAGTTCTTC
TRBV7-9	TRBJ2-6	TRBD1	CASSLPTGQGALGANVLTF	TGTGCCAGCAGCTTACCCACGGGACAGGGGGCGCTTGGGGCCAACGTCCTGACTTTC
TRBV29-1	TRBJ1-2	TRBD1	CSVAGTGRGYTF	TGCAGCGTTGCGGGGACAGGGCGTGGCTACACCTTC
TRBV30	TRBJ1-4	NA	CAWSPGTVRGEKLFF	TGTGCCTGGAGTCCTGGCACAGTTCGGGGTGAAAAACTGTTTTTT
TRBV7-9	TRBJ1-2	NA	CASSLDGGGLGYTF	TGTGCCAGCAGCTTAGATGGAGGGGGGCTTGGCTACACCTTC
TRBV30	TRBJ1-1	NA	CAWSVGGGFTEAFF	TGTGCCTGGAGTGTAGGTGGGGGCTTCACTGAAGCTTTCTTT
TRBV6-5	TRBJ2-3	NA	CASSYYRGSTDTQYF	TGTGCCAGCAGTTACTACCGCGGGAGCACAGATACGCAGTATTTT
TRBV7-2	TRBJ2-1	TRBD1	CASSLVAGGSYNEQFF	TGTGCCAGCAGCTTAGTCGCAGGGGGCTCCTACAATGAGCAGTTCTTC
TRBV3-1/TRBV3-2	TRBJ1-3	NA	CASSHQGSVNTIYF	TGTGCCAGCAGCCATCAGGGATCAGTAAACACCATATATTTT
TRBV6-4	TRBJ2-1	TRBD2	CASRPGLAGGNEQFF	TGTGCCAGCAGGCCCGGACTAGCGGGGGGGAATGAGCAGTTCTTC
TRBV4-1	TRBJ2-1	NA	CASSQVLVIDEQFF	TGCGCCAGCAGCCAAGTACTAGTTATCGATGAGCAGTTCTTC
TRBV6-5	TRBJ1-3	NA	CASRLQGPGNTIYF	TGTGCCAGCAGACTACAGGGACCTGGAAACACCATATATTTT
TRBV27	TRBJ2-7	NA	CASSPFRASASYEQYF	TGTGCCAGCAGCCCGTTCCGGGCTAGCGCTTCCTACGAGCAGTACTTC
TRBV6-5	TRBJ1-1	NA	CASSYRPTANTEAFF	TGTGCCAGCAGTTACCGGCCCACTGCGAACACTGAAGCTTTCTTT
TRBV2	TRBJ1-1	NA	CASSEFTTGNTEAFF	TGTGCCAGCAGTGAATTCACCACAGGGAACACTGAAGCTTTCTTT
TRBV12-3/TRBV12-4	TRBJ1-4	NA	CASGERGDEKLFF	TGTGCCAGCGGAGAACGGGGGGATGAAAAACTGTTTTTT
TRBV5-1	TRBJ2-2	NA	CASTSLTGELFF	TGCGCCAGCACATCGCTCACCGGGGAGCTGTTTTTT
TRBV6-2/TRBV6-3	TRBJ2-5	TRBD2	CASSSGLARGETQYF	TGTGCCAGCAGTTCGGGACTAGCCAGGGGGGAGACCCAGTACTTC